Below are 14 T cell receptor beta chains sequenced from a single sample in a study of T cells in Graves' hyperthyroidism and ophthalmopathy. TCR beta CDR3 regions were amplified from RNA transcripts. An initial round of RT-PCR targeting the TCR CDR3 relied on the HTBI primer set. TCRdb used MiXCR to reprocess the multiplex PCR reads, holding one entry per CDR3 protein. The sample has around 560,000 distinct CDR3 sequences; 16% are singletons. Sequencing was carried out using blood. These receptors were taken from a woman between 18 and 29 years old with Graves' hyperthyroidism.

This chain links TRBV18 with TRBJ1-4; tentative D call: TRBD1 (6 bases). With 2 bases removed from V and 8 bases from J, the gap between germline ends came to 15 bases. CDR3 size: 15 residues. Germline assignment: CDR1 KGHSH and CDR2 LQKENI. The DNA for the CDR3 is TGTGCCAGCTCACCAACACAGGGCGGAGGGGAAAAACTGTTTTTT. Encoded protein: CASSPTQGGGEKLFF. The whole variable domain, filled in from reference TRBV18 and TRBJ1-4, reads NAGVMQNPRHLVRRRGQEARLRCSPMKGHSHVYWYRQLPEEGLKFMVYLQKENIIDESGMPKERFSAEFPKEGPSILRIQQVVRGDSAAYFCASSPTQGGGEKLFFGSGTQLSVL.

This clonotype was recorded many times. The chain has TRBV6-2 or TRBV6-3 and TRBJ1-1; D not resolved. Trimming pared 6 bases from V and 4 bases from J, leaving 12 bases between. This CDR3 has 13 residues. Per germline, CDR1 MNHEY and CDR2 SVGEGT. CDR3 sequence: CASRNPGSTEAFF. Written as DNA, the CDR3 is TGTGCCAGCAGAAACCCGGGGTCCACTGAAGCTTTCTTT.

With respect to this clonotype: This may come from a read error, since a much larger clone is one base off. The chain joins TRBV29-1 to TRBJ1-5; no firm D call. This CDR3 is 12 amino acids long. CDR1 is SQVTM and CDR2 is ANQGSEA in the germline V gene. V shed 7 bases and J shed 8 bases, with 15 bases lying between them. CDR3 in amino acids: CSAGNLQEPQHF. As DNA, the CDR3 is TGCAGCGCCGGGAATCTTCAGGAGCCCCAGCATTTT.

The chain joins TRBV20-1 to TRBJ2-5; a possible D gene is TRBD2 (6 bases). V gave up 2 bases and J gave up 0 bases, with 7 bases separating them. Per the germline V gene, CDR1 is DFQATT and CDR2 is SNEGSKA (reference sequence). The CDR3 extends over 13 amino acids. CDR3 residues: CSARLANQETQYF. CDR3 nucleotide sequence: TGCAGTGCTAGACTAGCGAACCAAGAGACCCAGTACTTC.

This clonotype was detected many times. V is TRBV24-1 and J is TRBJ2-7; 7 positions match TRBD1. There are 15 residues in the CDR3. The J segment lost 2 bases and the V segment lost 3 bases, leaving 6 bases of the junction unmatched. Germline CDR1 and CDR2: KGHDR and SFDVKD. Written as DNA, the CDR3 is TGTGCCACCAGTGATAGGGACAGACCTACCTACGAGCAGTACTTC. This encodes CATSDRDRPTYEQYF.

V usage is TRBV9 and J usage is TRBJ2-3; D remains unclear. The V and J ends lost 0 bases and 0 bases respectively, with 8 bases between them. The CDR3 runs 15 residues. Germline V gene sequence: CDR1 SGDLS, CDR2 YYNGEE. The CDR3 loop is CASSVEGDSTDTQYF. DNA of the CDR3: TGTGCCAGCAGCGTAGAGGGCGATAGCACAGATACGCAGTATTTT.

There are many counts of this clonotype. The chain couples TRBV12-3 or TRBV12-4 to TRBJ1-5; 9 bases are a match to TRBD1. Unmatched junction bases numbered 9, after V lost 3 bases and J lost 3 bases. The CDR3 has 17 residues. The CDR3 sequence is CASSFSRRDRANQPQHF. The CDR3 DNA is TGTGCCAGCAGTTTTTCTCGGCGGGACAGGGCCAATCAGCCCCAGCATTTT.

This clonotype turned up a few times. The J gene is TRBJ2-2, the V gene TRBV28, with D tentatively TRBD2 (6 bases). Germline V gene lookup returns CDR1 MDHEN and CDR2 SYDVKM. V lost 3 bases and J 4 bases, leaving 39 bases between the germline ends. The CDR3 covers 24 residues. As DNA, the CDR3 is TGTGCCAGCAGTTTCCGGTCCCGGGGTCTTCTTCGGGGGAGCTTCTCAAAGAGCACCGGGGAGCTGTTTTTT. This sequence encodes CASSFRSRGLLRGSFSKSTGELFF. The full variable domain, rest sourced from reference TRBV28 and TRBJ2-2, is DVKVTQSSRYLVKRTGEKVFLECVQDMDHENMFWYRQDPGLGLRLIYFSYDVKMKEKGDIPEGYSVSREKKERFSLILESASTNQTSMYLCASSFRSRGLLRGSFSKSTGELFFGEGSRLTVL.

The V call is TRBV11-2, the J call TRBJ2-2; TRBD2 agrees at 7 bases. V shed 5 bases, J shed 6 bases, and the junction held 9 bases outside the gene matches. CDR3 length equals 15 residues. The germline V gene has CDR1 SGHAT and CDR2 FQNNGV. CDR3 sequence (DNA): TGTGCCAGCAGCACATACGGGGGAGGGGCCGGGGAGCTGTTTTTT. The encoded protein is CASSTYGGGAGELFF.

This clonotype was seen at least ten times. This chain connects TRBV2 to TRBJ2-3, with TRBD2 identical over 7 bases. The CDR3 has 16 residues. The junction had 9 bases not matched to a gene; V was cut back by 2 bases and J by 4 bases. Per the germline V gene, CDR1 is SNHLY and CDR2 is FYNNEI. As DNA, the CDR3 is TGTGCCAGCAGTGAATATATGTGGGAGGGCTCAGATACGCAGTATTTT. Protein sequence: CASSEYMWEGSDTQYF.

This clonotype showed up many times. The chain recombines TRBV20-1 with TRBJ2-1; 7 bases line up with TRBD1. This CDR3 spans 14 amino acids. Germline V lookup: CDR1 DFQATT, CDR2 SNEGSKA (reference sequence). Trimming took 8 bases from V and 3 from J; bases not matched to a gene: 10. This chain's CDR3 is CSHHPGQHYNEQFF. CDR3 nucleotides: TGCAGTCACCACCCGGGACAGCACTACAATGAGCAGTTCTTC.

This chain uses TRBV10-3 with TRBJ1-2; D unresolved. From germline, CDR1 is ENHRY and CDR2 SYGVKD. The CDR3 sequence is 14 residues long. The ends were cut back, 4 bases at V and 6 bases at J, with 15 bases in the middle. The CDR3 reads CAISGSITRNGYTF. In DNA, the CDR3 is TGTGCCATCAGTGGGTCAATAACCCGGAATGGCTACACCTTC.

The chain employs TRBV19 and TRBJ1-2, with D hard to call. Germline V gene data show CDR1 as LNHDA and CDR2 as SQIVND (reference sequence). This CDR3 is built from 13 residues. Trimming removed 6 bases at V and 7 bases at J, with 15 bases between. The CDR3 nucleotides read TGTGCCAGTAGCCGGGCGGGTCGTTCTGGCTACACCTTC. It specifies CASSRAGRSGYTF.

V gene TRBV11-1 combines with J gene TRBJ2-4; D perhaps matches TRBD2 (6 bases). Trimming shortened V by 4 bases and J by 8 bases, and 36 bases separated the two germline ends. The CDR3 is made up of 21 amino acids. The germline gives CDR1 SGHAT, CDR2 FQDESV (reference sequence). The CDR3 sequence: CASSSPTPLPAGGVGEDIQYF. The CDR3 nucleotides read TGTGCCAGCAGCTCCCCCACTCCCCTCCCCGCCGGAGGTGTGGGGGAGGACATTCAGTACTTC.